One and the same sample provided the 20 T cell receptor beta chains below, sequenced in a study of T cell clonotyping in hematopoietic cell transplantation. This table comes from immunoSEQ multiplex PCR, and its TCRdb copy is limited to in-frame clones, with some not included. The sample yields 12,000 or so clones, roughly nine tenths seen once. What was sequenced was peripheral blood mononuclear cells. The receptor source for this set is a human donor who either received an allogeneic hematopoietic cell transplant for a myeloid malignancy or was a related donor (not recorded which). Some clones in this sample may be carry-over from other donors' samples.

V usage is TRBV11-2 and J usage is TRBJ1-4; D might be TRBD1 (6 bases). Germline loops: CDR1 SGHAT, CDR2 FQNNGV. The ends were cut back, 0 bases at V and 4 bases at J, with 12 bases in the middle. The CDR3 covers 16 residues. This CDR3 reads CASSLDVDRLNEKLFF. CDR3 bases: TGTGCCAGCAGCTTAGATGTGGACAGACTTAATGAAAAACTGTTTTTT.

The chain has TRBV6-5 and TRBJ1-3; D perhaps matches TRBD1 (5 bases). The CDR3 contains 15 residues. The V end was cut by 6 bases, the J end by 2 bases, with 14 bases between. Germline CDR1 and CDR2: MNHEY and SVGAGI. As DNA, the CDR3 is TGTGCCAGCAGGACGGGACTGACGGCTGGAAACACCATATATTTT. Protein: CASRTGLTAGNTIYF.

This chain connects TRBV7-9 to TRBJ1-5, with a tentative D call TRBD1 (5 bases). V lost 5 bases and J 2 bases, leaving 13 bases between the germline ends. Germline-derived CDR1 and CDR2 are SEHNR and FQNEAQ (reference sequence). The CDR3 sequence is 15 residues long. As DNA, the CDR3 is TGTGCCAGCAGCCCCGGGGGGTCCGGCAATCAGCCCCAGCATTTT. It codes for CASSPGGSGNQPQHF. The full variable domain, in which reference TRBV7-9 and TRBJ1-5 provide the parts outside the CDR3, is DTGVSQNPRHKITKRGQNVTFRCDPISEHNRLYWYRQTLGQGPEFLTYFQNEAQLEKSRLLSDRFSAERPKGSFSTLEIQRTEQGDSAMYLCASSPGGSGNQPQHFGDGTRLSIL.

This chain uses TRBV18 with TRBJ1-1; D remains ambiguous. Germline CDR1 reads KGHSH; CDR2 reads LQKENI. The CDR3 covers 16 residues. Trimming took 4 bases from V and 1 from J, leaving 16 bases between them. The DNA of the CDR3 is TGTGCCAGCTCACTCGACCAGTCCGGATCGAACACTGAAGCTTTCTTT. This gives the protein CASSLDQSGSNTEAFF.

The genes are TRBV6-1 and TRBJ1-1, with 9 bases matching TRBD1. CDR1 is MNHNS and CDR2 is SASEGT in the germline V gene. The CDR3 has 13 amino acids. The J segment lost 10 bases and the V segment lost 11 bases, leaving 14 bases of the junction unmatched. CDR3 DNA sequence: TGTGCCTGCGGGACCCGGGACAGGGTTCCAGCTTTCTTT. Its translation is CACGTRDRVPAFF.

V and J are TRBV5-1 and TRBJ1-2, with D uncertain. V was shortened by 5 bases and J by 2 bases, with 13 bases between the two germline ends. Germline CDR1 reads SGHRS; CDR2 reads YFSETQ. This CDR3 is built from 14 residues. The CDR3 DNA reads as TGCGCCAGCAGAGAAATCACAGAAAACTATGGCTACACCTTC. Amino acid sequence: CASREITENYGYTF.

This rearrangement joins TRBV7-9 to TRBJ1-2; 7 positions agree with TRBD1. The CDR3 covers 17 residues. Looked up from germline, CDR1 is SEHNR and CDR2 is FQNEAQ (reference sequence). The V gene end was trimmed by 5 bases and the J gene end by 8 bases; junction bases not matched to a gene: 20. This CDR3 is CASSLGTIDRAKEGYTF. CDR3 nucleotide sequence: TGTGCCAGCAGCCTTGGTACTATTGACAGGGCAAAGGAGGGCTACACCTTC.

The CDR3 region has the DNA TGCGCCAGCAGTGAAGGGGGACCGCACTACAATGAGCAGTTCTTC. Its translation is CASSEGGPHYNEQFF. The chain couples TRBV10-2 to TRBJ2-1, with a weak D call TRBD1 (6 bases). Germline CDR1 WSHSY, CDR2 SAAADI. The CDR3 has 15 residues. Trimming took off 3 bases at V and 3 bases at J, with 12 bases between the two ends.

The gene calls are TRBV7-2 and TRBJ2-1; D perhaps matches TRBD2 (7 bases). Germline V gene data show CDR1 as SGHTA and CDR2 as FQGNSA. This CDR3 is built from 14 residues. V was shortened by 2 bases and J by 6 bases, with 11 bases between the two germline ends. The CDR3 sequence is CASSLIAGANEQFF. CDR3 DNA: TGTGCCAGCAGCTTAATCGCGGGGGCCAATGAGCAGTTCTTC.

The rearrangement links TRBV6-1 to TRBJ2-5; TRBD2 might be the D (5 bases). This CDR3 region has 18 residues. V lost 3 bases and J lost 4, with 24 bases in between. Germline CDR1 reads MNHNS; CDR2 reads SASEGT. The CDR3: CASSDLPPSGNRGETQYF. The CDR3 DNA reads as TGTGCCAGCAGTGACCTTCCCCCGTCGGGGAATCGTGGAGAGACCCAGTACTTC.

The V gene is TRBV29-1, the J gene TRBJ1-2; D call uncertain. The germline V gene has CDR1 SQVTM and CDR2 ANQGSEA. CDR3 length: 11 residues. V was trimmed by 3 bases and J by 5 bases, leaving 7 bases between them. The CDR3 sequence is CSVDRIYGYTF. Here the CDR3 DNA reads TGCAGCGTTGACAGGATATATGGCTACACCTTC.

V and J are TRBV20-1 and TRBJ2-7; the match to TRBD1 covers 7 bases. The trim removed 4 bases at V and 4 bases at J, leaving 1 base unmatched. The germline gives CDR1 DFQATT, CDR2 SNEGSKA (reference sequence). The CDR3 runs to 11 residues. The CDR3 nucleotides are TGCAGTGCTAAACAGGGGTACGAGCAGTACTTC. It specifies CSAKQGYEQYF.

The chain joins TRBV5-1 to TRBJ2-2; TRBD1 matches 7 bases. The CDR3 consists of 17 residues. V lost 4 bases and J lost 2; bases outside the gene matches: 11. Germline V gene sequence: CDR1 SGHRS, CDR2 YFSETQ. The CDR3 here is CASSGGDRVINTGELFF. The CDR3 region has the DNA TGCGCCAGCAGCGGCGGAGACAGGGTGATAAACACCGGGGAGCTGTTTTTT.

The table lists this clone with a few counts. The rearrangement links TRBV10-2 to TRBJ1-3; D not resolved. The CDR3 has 14 amino acids. The germline V and J ends were trimmed by 2 bases and 0 bases, with 5 bases remaining between them. Looked up from germline, CDR1 is WSHSY and CDR2 is SAAADI. The CDR3 sequence: CASSETGSGNTIYF. Here the CDR3 DNA reads TGCGCCAGCAGTGAGACTGGCTCTGGAAACACCATATATTTT.

The J gene is TRBJ1-5, the V gene TRBV5-6, with D hard to call. Germline lookup yields CDR1 SGHDT and CDR2 YYEEEE. The CDR3 sequence is 14 residues long. Trimming removed 2 bases at V and 6 bases at J, with 12 bases between. The DNA of the CDR3 is TGTGCCAGCAGCTTATCTGGGCCCGGTCAGCCCCAGCATTTT. Its protein is CASSLSGPGQPQHF.

The chain employs TRBV7-9 and TRBJ2-7, with 8 nucleotides matching TRBD1. The CDR3 is 12 amino acids. The V and J ends lost 6 bases and 10 bases, in that order; junction bases with no gene match: 8. Germline-derived CDR1 and CDR2 are SEHNR and FQNEAQ (reference sequence). CDR3 sequence (DNA): TGTGCCAGCAGTTTTGGACAGGGTGATCAGTACTTC. This gives the protein CASSFGQGDQYF. Filled out from reference TRBV7-9 and TRBJ2-7, the complete variable domain reads DTGVSQNPRHKITKRGQNVTFRCDPISEHNRLYWYRQTLGQGPEFLTYFQNEAQLEKSRLLSDRFSAERPKGSFSTLEIQRTEQGDSAMYLCASSFGQGDQYFGPGTRLTVT.

This chain uses TRBV10-2 with TRBJ1-2; TRBD1 might be the D (5 bases). The CDR3 loop spans 14 amino acids. CDR1 and CDR2 (germline): WSHSY, SAAADI. V lost 6 bases to trimming and J lost 8 bases, with 19 bases between them. The CDR3 DNA follows: TGCGCCAGCAGACAGTCGGCGGGGACGGAGGGCTACACCTTC. Protein: CASRQSAGTEGYTF.

This chain uses TRBV7-9 with TRBJ2-7, with D unclear. This CDR3 is 11 amino acids long. The germline V gene encodes CDR1 SEHNR and CDR2 FQNEAQ (reference sequence). Trimming cost V 7 bases and J 5 bases, with 9 bases left between them. The CDR3 loop is CASTHSNEQYF. The CDR3 nucleotides read TGTGCCAGCACCCACAGCAACGAGCAGTACTTC.

The J gene is TRBJ1-5, the V gene TRBV5-8, with D possibly being TRBD1 (5 bases). The length of the CDR3 is 15 residues. CDR1 is SGHTS, CDR2 YDEGEE, per germline. The ends were cut back, 4 bases at V and 6 bases at J, with 17 bases in the middle. The CDR3 DNA follows: TGTGCCAGCAGCGTAGGGGCGGGTAAGAGTCAGCCCCAGCATTTT. It translates to CASSVGAGKSQPQHF.

The chain uses TRBV7-9 and TRBJ2-5; the D gene is possibly TRBD1 (5 bases). CDR1 SEHNR and CDR2 FQNEAQ come from the germline V gene (reference sequence). The CDR3 contains 15 residues. V was shortened by 4 bases and J by 9 bases, with 21 bases between the two germline ends. The CDR3 bases are TGTGCCAGCAGCTACCAGGGTTGGGGTCTTGTGGCCCAGTACTTC. This encodes CASSYQGWGLVAQYF.